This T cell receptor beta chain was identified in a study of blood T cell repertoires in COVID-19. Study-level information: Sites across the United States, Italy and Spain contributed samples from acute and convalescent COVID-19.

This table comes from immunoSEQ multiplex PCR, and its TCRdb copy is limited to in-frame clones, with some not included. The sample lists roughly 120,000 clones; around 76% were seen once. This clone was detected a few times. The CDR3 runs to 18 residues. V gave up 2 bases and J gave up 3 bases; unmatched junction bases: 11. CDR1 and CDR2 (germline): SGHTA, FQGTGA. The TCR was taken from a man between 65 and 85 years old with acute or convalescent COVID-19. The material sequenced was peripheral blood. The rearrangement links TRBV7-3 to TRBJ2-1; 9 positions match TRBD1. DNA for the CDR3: TGTGCCAGCAGCTTAGACGCGACGGGACAGGGTGGCTACAATGAGCAGTTCTTC. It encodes CASSLDATGQGGYNEQFF.